These 7 T cell receptor beta chains were sequenced from one sample in a study of tumor-infiltrating lymphocytes in primary liver carcinoma. TCR beta cDNA was prepared out of 450 to 500 ng total RNA by means of a constant-region primer. ARM-PCR was slightly modified, and three nested multiplex PCR rounds with it gave rise to the TCR beta libraries. The two initial PCR rounds, roughly 10 cycles each, used TRBV1-TRBV30 forward and C-beta reverse primers. TCRdb recomputed calls from the multiplex PCR reads with MiXCR, one row per CDR3 protein. In the table there are 310,000 or so distinct CDR3 sequences, around three fifths of which are singletons. RNA isolated from unsorted whole blood supplied the blood RNA, with germline DNA also extracted. The sequenced material came from peripheral blood. Receptors were obtained from a woman in her 30s with primary liver carcinoma and hepatitis B virus infection.

This clonotype was detected only a few times. The rearrangement links TRBV12-5 to TRBJ1-1; D is perhaps TRBD1 (6 bases). V lost 8 bases, J lost 9 bases, and 19 bases lay in between. Germline assignment: CDR1 LGHNT and CDR2 FRNRAP. The CDR3 runs 13 residues. The CDR3: CASSWGAAGQAFF. CDR3 in DNA: TGTGCTAGTAGCTGGGGGGCCGCCGGTCAAGCTTTCTTT.

For this clonotype: A much bigger clone sits one base away, suggesting this may be a read error. The chain couples TRBV6-1 to TRBJ2-2; D possibly matches TRBD1 or TRBD2 (5 bases each). The CDR3 is 17 amino acids. CDR1 is MNHNS and CDR2 is SASEGT in the germline V gene. For the CDR3, the DNA is TGTGCCAGCAGTGAAGATTGGGGACCTAGGAACACCGGGGAGCTGTATTTT. Translated, it gives CASSEDWGPRNTGELYF.

As for this clonotype: An end of the junction does not agree with germline; a read error may underlie this. This chain joins TRBV28 and TRBJ2-2; TRBD1 aligns across 7 bases. The CDR3 is made up of 19 amino acids. The V gene's germline CDR1 is MDHEN and CDR2 SYDVKM. CDR3 loop: CASSLPSPPRDRYTGELFF. The CDR3 bases are TGTGCCAGCAGTTTACCTTCTCCTCCTCGGGACAGATACACAGGGGAGCTGTTTTTT. Based on the CDR3 plus reference TRBV28 and TRBJ2-2, the full variable domain is DVKVTQSSRYLVKRTGEKVFLECVQDMDHENMFWYRQDPGLGLRLIYFSYDVKMKEKGDIPEGYSVSREKKERFSLILESASTNQTSMYLCASSLPSPPRDRYTGELFFGEGSRLTVL.

About this clonotype: Given a much more abundant clone one base away, this may be a read error. Since no conserved phenylalanine or tryptophan closes the CDR3, a read error is the likely cause. This chain uses TRBV6-5 with TRBJ2-3, with TRBD2 identical over 7 bases. Germline trimming cut 5 bases from V and 0 bases from J; bases unmatched to any gene: 5. This CDR3 spans 15 amino acids. The V gene's germline CDR1 is MNHEY and CDR2 SVGAGI. The CDR3 DNA reads TGTGCCAGCAGTCCCCTAGCGGCTAGCACAGATACGCAGTATCTT. This sequence encodes CASSPLAASTDTQYL.

This clonotype was observed many times. Compared with germline, one end of the junction differs, possibly owing to a read error. The chain carries TRBV4-2 and TRBJ2-5; 12 bases fit TRBD2. CDR1 and CDR2 (germline): LGHNA, YNFKEQ. This CDR3 region has 17 residues. Here the CDR3 DNA reads TGTGCCAGCAGCAAAGATCATGGGACTAGCGGGTCAGAGACCCAGTACTTC. Residues: CASSKDHGTSGSETQYF.

Remarks on this clonotype: Possible read error: a much larger clone is one base away. This chain connects TRBV29-1 to TRBJ1-3; D unclear. V was clipped by 3 bases and J by 4 bases, with 13 bases between them. Looked up from germline, CDR1 is SQVTM and CDR2 is ANQGSEA. The CDR3 length is 14 residues. Here the CDR3 DNA reads TGCAGCGTTGACGAACTGGGAGGGGGAAACACCATATATTTT. Its protein product is CSVDELGGGNTIYF.

The rearrangement joins TRBV29-1 to TRBJ2-6; D is ambiguous. Trimming pared 4 bases from V and 3 bases from J, leaving 10 bases between. The CDR3 loop spans 14 amino acids. The V gene's germline CDR1 is SQVTM and CDR2 ANQGSEA. CDR3 in DNA: TGCAGCGTTGGGGTCCAAGGTGGGGCCAACGTCCTGACTTTC. The encoded protein is CSVGVQGGANVLTF.